The rows below give T cell receptor beta chains drawn from one sample of a study of post-analysis software for immune sequencing data. TCRdb reanalysed the PCR reads using MiXCR and keeps one entry per CDR3 protein. The sample records about 820,000 distinct CDR3 sequences, roughly 50% being singletons. Sequencing used blood. Every receptor here comes from a girl aged 5-17 years with multiple sclerosis. CDR3s include the opening cysteine and the closing phenylalanine or tryptophan. A D gene is named only where the DNA matches it firmly. Where a row states a size, it is once, few, many or the class of an expanded clone; other rows omit it.

CDR3 protein,CDR3 DNA,clone size,J gene,V gene,D gene
CTSSGGLAGLETQYF,TGTACCAGCAGCGGCGGACTAGCGGGGTTAGAGACCCAGTACTTC,NA,TRBJ2-5,TRBV9,TRBD2
CSARGPGTGVNYGYTF,TGCAGTGCTAGAGGGCCCGGGACAGGGGTTAACTATGGCTACACCTTC,NA,TRBJ1-2,TRBV20-1,TRBD1
CSADRQGKVETQYF,TGCAGCGCCGACCGCCAGGGGAAAGTAGAGACCCAGTACTTC,NA,TRBJ2-5,TRBV29-1,NA
CASSPPLGGGLALTF,TGCGCCAGCAGCCCCCCGTTGGGTGGGGGCCTGGCCCTGACTTTC,NA,TRBJ2-6,TRBV5-1,NA
CASSLSGLNEQFF,TGTGCCAGCAGTTTATCGGGCCTGAATGAGCAGTTCTTC,NA,TRBJ2-1,TRBV27,NA
CASSLAGSADSQYF,TGTGCCAGCAGCTTAGCGGGATCAGCCGATAGCCAGTACTTC,NA,TRBJ2-5,TRBV7-6,NA
CASSWSLSGGENEQFF,TGTGCCAGCAGCTGGAGCCTGAGCGGGGGGGAAAATGAGCAGTTCTTC,NA,TRBJ2-1,TRBV7-6,TRBD2
CANSKGVDQETQYF,TGTGCCAACTCGAAGGGGGTAGACCAAGAGACCCAGTACTTC,NA,TRBJ2-5,TRBV2,NA
CSVATGSDQPQHF,TGCAGCGTTGCCACGGGTTCCGATCAGCCCCAGCATTTT,NA,TRBJ1-5,TRBV29-1,NA
CSVERGANEQYF,TGCAGCGTTGAAAGGGGCGCCAACGAGCAGTACTTC,NA,TRBJ2-7,TRBV29-1,NA
CASSLEVRVGTDTQYF,TGCGCCAGCAGCTTGGAGGTTCGGGTGGGGACAGATACGCAGTATTTT,NA,TRBJ2-3,TRBV5-1,NA
CASSHGLAGGVAYEQYF,TGCGCCAGCAGCCACGGACTAGCGGGAGGAGTCGCCTACGAGCAGTACTTC,NA,TRBJ2-7,TRBV4-1,TRBD2
CASSLGTGGRNQPQHF,TGTGCCAGCAGTTTAGGTACAGGGGGACGCAATCAGCCCCAGCATTTT,NA,TRBJ1-5,TRBV12-3/TRBV12-4,TRBD1
CASSDWETQYF,TGTGCCAGCAGTGACTGGGAGACCCAGTACTTC,NA,TRBJ2-5,TRBV2,NA
CSVGGGTGITEAFF,TGCAGCGTTGGAGGCGGGACAGGGATCACTGAAGCTTTCTTT,NA,TRBJ1-1,TRBV29-1,TRBD1
CASSIGVSSYNEQFF,TGTGCCAGCAGCATAGGGGTCAGCTCCTACAATGAGCAGTTCTTC,NA,TRBJ2-1,TRBV7-2,NA
CASSLKGSGIVEQYF,TGTGCCAGCAGCTTAAAGGGGTCGGGGATTGTCGAGCAGTACTTC,few,TRBJ2-7,TRBV7-6,NA
CATSDSRTGGSYNEQFF,TGTGCCACCAGTGATTCAAGGACAGGGGGCTCCTACAATGAGCAGTTCTTC,once,TRBJ2-1,TRBV24-1,TRBD1
CASSTPGGTYGYTF,TGTGCCAGCAGTACACCCGGGGGGACCTATGGCTACACCTTC,few,TRBJ1-2,TRBV6-5,NA
CASSHYRGLNEQYF,TGTGCCAGCAGCCATTACAGGGGGCTGAACGAGCAGTACTTC,NA,TRBJ2-7,TRBV14,TRBD1
CAISPSQAGTSPDTQYF,TGTGCCATCAGTCCCTCCCAAGCGGGGACTAGCCCAGATACGCAGTATTTT,NA,TRBJ2-3,TRBV10-3,TRBD2
CASRFLANEQFF,TGTGCCAGCAGATTCCTAGCTAATGAGCAGTTCTTC,NA,TRBJ2-1,TRBV12-3/TRBV12-4,NA
CAWNPPRTPGPYEQYF,TGTGCCTGGAACCCCCCCCGGACCCCGGGCCCCTACGAGCAGTACTTC,NA,TRBJ2-7,TRBV30,NA
CASKFGQAGIDLTDTQYF,TGTGCCAGCAAATTCGGACAGGCCGGTATAGATTTGACAGATACGCAGTATTTT,NA,TRBJ2-3,TRBV6-2/TRBV6-3,TRBD1
CASSATGGGETQYF,TGTGCCAGCAGCGCGACAGGGGGCGGAGAGACCCAGTACTTC,NA,TRBJ2-5,TRBV9,TRBD1
CASSLAGSPLNEKLFF,TGTGCCAGCAGCCTAGCGGGGAGTCCCCTGAATGAAAAACTGTTTTTT,NA,TRBJ1-4,TRBV2,NA
CASSLFAGEAFF,TGTGCCAGCAGCTTATTTGCTGGGGAAGCTTTCTTT,NA,TRBJ1-1,TRBV7-6,NA
CASTGQGNWETQYF,TGTGCCAGCACAGGACAGGGGAACTGGGAGACCCAGTACTTC,NA,TRBJ2-5,TRBV6-1,TRBD1
CASSYSRQRLAKNIQYF,TGTGCCAGCAGTTACTCGCGCCAGCGGCTAGCCAAAAACATTCAGTACTTC,NA,TRBJ2-4,TRBV6-2/TRBV6-3,NA
CASSQSGGYVQETQYF,TGTGCCAGCAGCCAAAGCGGGGGTTACGTTCAAGAGACCCAGTACTTC,NA,TRBJ2-5,TRBV7-9,TRBD2
CASSWVRQGRSNEQFF,TGTGCCAGCAGTTGGGTACGGCAGGGGCGCAGTAATGAGCAGTTCTTC,NA,TRBJ2-1,TRBV6-5,NA
CAWERGTSGQGGEQFF,TGTGCCTGGGAACGCGGGACTAGCGGCCAAGGAGGTGAGCAGTTCTTC,once,TRBJ2-1,TRBV30,TRBD2
CASSEFHTSLGGGYTF,TGTGCCAGCAGTGAATTTCACACATCTTTAGGTGGTGGCTACACCTTC,NA,TRBJ1-2,TRBV25-1,NA
CSARDLSETQYF,TGCAGTGCTAGAGATCTATCAGAGACCCAGTACTTC,few,TRBJ2-5,TRBV20-1,NA
CSVVIGSTDTQYF,TGCAGTGTCGTCATCGGTAGCACAGATACGCAGTATTTT,few,TRBJ2-3,TRBV20-1,NA
CASSHVRQGRTDTQYF,TGTGCCAGCAGCCATGTCCGTCAGGGCCGGACAGATACGCAGTATTTT,NA,TRBJ2-3,TRBV13,NA
CSATLLADHNEQYF,TGCAGTGCTACGCTACTAGCGGACCACAATGAGCAGTACTTC,NA,TRBJ2-7,TRBV20-1,TRBD2
CATRDPGTSGGPIAKNIQYF,TGTGCCACCAGAGACCCTGGGACTAGCGGGGGACCTATAGCCAAAAACATTCAGTACTTC,NA,TRBJ2-4,TRBV24-1,TRBD2
CSVEGFGGNTDTQYF,TGCAGCGTTGAAGGGTTCGGAGGGAACACAGATACGCAGTATTTT,NA,TRBJ2-3,TRBV29-1,NA
CSAKSWGAGGPHGYTF,TGCAGTGCTAAAAGTTGGGGTGCAGGGGGGCCTCATGGCTACACCTTC,NA,TRBJ1-2,TRBV20-1,TRBD1
CASSLGPSLGLAFYEQYF,TGTGCCAGCAGCCTAGGGCCTTCTTTAGGACTAGCGTTTTACGAGCAGTACTTC,few,TRBJ2-7,TRBV9,TRBD2
CASSQDHQQGYGYTF,TGCGCCAGCAGCCAAGATCACCAACAGGGCTATGGCTACACCTTC,NA,TRBJ1-2,TRBV4-1,NA
CSVLRGTGGFEKLFF,TGCAGCGTACTCCGGGGGACAGGGGGGTTCGAAAAACTGTTTTTT,NA,TRBJ1-4,TRBV29-1,TRBD1
CASGNHRGADGYTF,TGCGCCAGCGGCAACCACAGGGGTGCGGATGGCTACACCTTC,NA,TRBJ1-2,TRBV5-1,TRBD1
CASSSTSNYGYTF,TGTGCCAGCAGTTCAACCTCTAACTATGGCTACACCTTC,NA,TRBJ1-2,TRBV6-5,NA